These 10 T cell receptor beta chains were all obtained from the same sample, sequenced in a study of PD-L1 blockade in urothelial cancer. Documented time point: pretreatment peripheral blood. Using immunoSEQ multiplex PCR, the repertoire was profiled, and TCRdb retains in-frame clones only, with some absent. The table has 70,000 to 85,000 clones, roughly 90% seen once. Here the sequenced sample was PBMCs, taken around atezolizumab (anti-PD-L1) treatment. The receptors originated from a man between 65 and 80 years old with urothelial cancer.

This sequence joins TRBV27 and TRBJ2-1; 11 nucleotides align to TRBD2. This CDR3 has 16 residues. Germline V gene data show CDR1 as MNHEY and CDR2 as SMNVEV (reference sequence). The V and J ends lost 4 bases and 8 bases, in that order; junction bases with no gene match: 10. The CDR3 here is CASSSPRTSGSYEQFF. The CDR3 DNA is TGTGCCAGCAGTTCCCCCAGGACTAGCGGGTCATATGAGCAGTTCTTC.

The sample holds a few counts of this clone. The rearrangement links TRBV2 to TRBJ2-7; possible D gene TRBD1, 6 bases. There are 13 residues in the CDR3. Trimming took off 3 bases at V and 4 bases at J, with 10 bases between the two ends. CDR1 is SNHLY, CDR2 FYNNEI, per germline. The CDR3 nucleotides are TGTGCCAGCAGTGAGGACAGAGGATACGAGCAGTACTTC. As protein: CASSEDRGYEQYF. Using reference TRBV2 and TRBJ2-7 for the parts outside the CDR3, the full variable domain is EPEVTQTPSHQVTQMGQEVILRCVPISNHLYFYWYRQILGQKVEFLVSFYNNEISEKSEIFDDQFSVERPDGSNFTLKIRSTKLEDSAMYFCASSEDRGYEQYFGPGTRLTVT.

The V gene is TRBV19, the J gene TRBJ2-1; 7 nucleotides match TRBD1. Germline assignment: CDR1 LNHDA and CDR2 SQIVND (reference sequence). The CDR3 consists of 15 residues. V gave up 2 bases and J gave up 4 bases; unmatched junction bases: 5. CDR3 nucleotides: TGTGCCAGTAGTATATCGCAGGGGGTTTACAATGAGCAGTTCTTC. Its protein product is CASSISQGVYNEQFF.

This sequence joins TRBV10-3 and TRBJ1-2; D ambiguous. This CDR3 has 12 amino acids. V lost 6 bases and J lost 4, with 9 bases in between. CDR1 and CDR2 from the germline V gene are ENHRY and SYGVKD. DNA for the CDR3: TGTGCCATCAGCGCAGGATCCTATGGCTACACCTTC. Its translation: CAISAGSYGYTF.

This sequence joins TRBV11-3 and TRBJ2-1, with 7 bases fitting TRBD2. Germline V lookup: CDR1 SGHNT, CDR2 YENEEA. Germline trimming cut 1 base from V and 0 bases from J; bases unmatched to any gene: 3. The CDR3 contains 16 residues. The CDR3 here is CASSLGGGSSYNEQFF. CDR3 nucleotides: TGTGCCAGCAGCTTAGGGGGGGGTTCCTCCTACAATGAGCAGTTCTTC.

The chain uses TRBV7-9 and TRBJ1-2; 10 bases agree with TRBD1. The CDR3 is 13 residues long. Germline values: CDR1 SEHNR, CDR2 FQNEAQ (reference sequence). V lost 11 bases, J lost 6 bases, and 9 bases stayed unmatched. CDR3 region: CALTRQGADGYTF. The DNA for the CDR3 is TGTGCCCTAACTAGACAGGGGGCGGATGGCTACACCTTC.

V and J are TRBV14 and TRBJ1-1; D is undetermined. The germline CDR1 and CDR2 sequences are SGHDN and FVKESK. The CDR3 is 13 residues long. V lost 1 base to trimming and J lost 10 bases, with 13 bases between them. The CDR3 DNA is TGTGCCAGCAGCCAAGCTTTTGGGGAGGGAGCTTTCTTT. It yields the protein CASSQAFGEGAFF.

In the case of this clone: Compared with germline, one end of the junction differs, possibly owing to a read error. The chain links TRBV6-6 to TRBJ2-7, with D uncertain. This CDR3 region has 12 residues. The germline CDR1 and CDR2 sequences are MNHNY and SVGAGI (reference sequence). The CDR3 region has the DNA TGTGCCAGCAGTACTACCTCCCACGAGCAGTACTTC. Translated: CASSTTSHEQYF.

This clone appeared once. DNA of the CDR3: TGCGCCAGCAGCCAAGTGTTCCGGGAGGGGAACTACTACAATGAGCAGTTCTTC. This gives the protein CASSQVFREGNYYNEQFF. The chain joins TRBV4-1 to TRBJ2-1; TRBD2 agrees at 8 bases. With 1 base clipped from V and 3 bases from J, the junction kept 11 bases outside the gene matches. The CDR3 totals 18 residues. Looked up from germline, CDR1 is MGHRA and CDR2 is YSYEKL.

The genes are TRBV6-1 and TRBJ1-4, with D hard to call. V was shortened by 1 base and J by 10 bases, with 10 bases between the two germline ends. In germline, CDR1 is MNHNS, CDR2 SASEGT. The CDR3 runs to 13 residues. The CDR3 nucleotides read TGTGCCAGCAGTGAAGATGTTTTTAGAAAACTGTTTTTT. Translated, it gives CASSEDVFRKLFF.